This TCR beta chain was retrieved from a study of OX40 agonist ivuxolimab in advanced cancers. Overall study: In three patients, partial responses were observed, one with hepatocellular carcinoma and two with cutaneous melanoma. General study results and limits: The average count of expanded clones was higher among CD8+ T cells than among CD4+.

Note on this clone: The antigen is undetermined.

This CDR3 comprises 15 residues. Trimming took off 1 base at V and 2 bases at J, with 9 bases between the two ends. CDR1 is SGHAT, CDR2 FQDESV, per germline (reference sequence). TCRdb keeps only in-frame clones here, not all; method: immunoSEQ multiplex PCR. The sample shows approximately 24,000 clones, about 75% of them seen only once. Sample: CD4+ or CD8+ T cells sorted from blood, taken in a trial of the OX40 agonist ivuxolimab. The V call is TRBV11-1, the J call TRBJ1-5; weak D call: TRBD1 (5 bases). This sequence originates from an adult with an advanced solid tumor such as melanoma, head and neck, liver or kidney cancer. CDR3: CASSLDRGGNQPQHF. CDR3 bases: TGTGCCAGCAGCTTAGATCGAGGGGGCAATCAGCCCCAGCATTTT. The full variable domain, rest sourced from reference TRBV11-1 and TRBJ1-5, is EAEVAQSPRYKITEKSQAVAFWCDPISGHATLYWYRQILGQGPELLVQFQDESVVDDSQLPKDRFSAERLKGVDSTLKIQPAELGDSAMYLCASSLDRGGNQPQHFGDGTRLSIL.